This T cell receptor beta chain stems from a study of blood T cell repertoires in COVID-19. Study details: Samples of COVID-19 (acute and convalescent) were obtained from the United States, Italy and Spain. Nucleic acid was either cDNA or gDNA, and it came from T cells, B-cell-depleted T cells, or PBMCs.

Authors' analysis steps: Estimates of nucleated cell counts were drawn from the amplification of reference gene primers. Profiled with immunoSEQ multiplex PCR; TCRdb holds only in-frame clones, not every one. The D gene and trimming were derived from the DNA, and the V and J assignments and clone size from that table. The data hold over 70,000 clones, with roughly 82% observed a single time. The sequence derives from a woman older than 75 with active or convalescent COVID-19. The sequencing sample was made of peripheral blood.

The CDR3 here is CASSPRELVRGAFF. The CDR3 nucleotides are TGTGCCAGCAGTCCCCGAGAACTCGTTCGGGGAGCTTTCTTT. The chain links TRBV28 to TRBJ1-1; D unclear. Germline V gives CDR1 MDHEN, CDR2 SYDVKM. This CDR3 spans 14 amino acids. Trimming removed 5 bases at V and 10 bases at J, with 20 bases between.